This TCR beta chain was found in a study of blood T cell repertoires in COVID-19. Study at large: The samples span acute and convalescent COVID-19 from the United States, Italy and Spain. PBMCs, B-cell-depleted T cells, or T cells provided the cDNA or gDNA that made up the material.

Authors' methods: Counts of nucleated cells, estimated from reference gene primer amplification, were obtained. The repertoire was sequenced with immunoSEQ multiplex PCR; TCRdb's copy has only in-frame clones and lacks some. Clone size and the V and J calls come from that table; the DNA yielded D and trimming. Here the sample spans 40,000 or so clones, about four fifths being singletons. V was shortened by 5 bases and J by 3 bases, with 4 bases between the two germline ends. Germline loops: CDR1 MNHEY, CDR2 SVGAGI. The CDR3 has 11 residues. This sequence joins TRBV6-5 and TRBJ1-1; D is ambiguous. The source is a man aged 40-49 years with active or convalescent COVID-19. The sequenced sample was peripheral blood. The CDR3, as DNA: TGTGCCAGCAGTCGAGACACTGAAGCTTTCTTT. Translated: CASSRDTEAFF.